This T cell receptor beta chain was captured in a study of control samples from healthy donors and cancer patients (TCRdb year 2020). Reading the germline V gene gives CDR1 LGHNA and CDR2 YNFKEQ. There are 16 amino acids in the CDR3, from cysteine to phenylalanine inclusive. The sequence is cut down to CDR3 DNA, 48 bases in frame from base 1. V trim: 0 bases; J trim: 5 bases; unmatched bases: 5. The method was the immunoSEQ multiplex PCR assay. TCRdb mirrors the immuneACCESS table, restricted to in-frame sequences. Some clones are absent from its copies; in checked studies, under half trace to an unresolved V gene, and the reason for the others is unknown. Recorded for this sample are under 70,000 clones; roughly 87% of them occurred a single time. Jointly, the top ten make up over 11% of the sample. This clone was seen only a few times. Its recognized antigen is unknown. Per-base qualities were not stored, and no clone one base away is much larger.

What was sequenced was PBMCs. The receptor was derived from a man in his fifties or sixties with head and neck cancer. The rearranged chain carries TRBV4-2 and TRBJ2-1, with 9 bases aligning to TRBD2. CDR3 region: CASSQEWRGGNNEQFF. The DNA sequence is TGTGCCAGCAGCCAAGAATGGCGGGGGGGAAACAATGAGCAGTTCTTC.